The next 24 T cell receptor beta chains were all read from a single sample in a study of blood T cells in healthy people across ages. For the second PCR, which ran for roughly 7 to 11 cycles, a sample-barcoded 5' primer and a J-beta primer mix were used. Each CDR3 protein gets one entry after TCRdb re-called the 5' RACE reads with MiXCR. The repertoire consists of about 1 million distinct CDR3 sequences, with less than 50% occurring once and the leading ten covering about 19%. The sample taken for sequencing was blood. Receptors originate from a woman aged 60-75 years in good health.

This clonotype was recorded a few times. The chain recombines TRBV5-6 with TRBJ2-4; D is unresolved. V was clipped by 4 bases and J by 13 bases, with 18 bases between them. The CDR3 is 13 amino acids. CDR1 and CDR2 (germline): SGHDT, YYEEEE. CDR3 nucleotides: TGTGCCAGCAGCCCCGGTTCGGCAGTTCCACAGTACTTC. This gives the protein CASSPGSAVPQYF. The entire variable domain, with the rest obtained from reference TRBV5-6 and TRBJ2-4, is as follows: DAGVTQSPTHLIKTRGQQVTLRCSPKSGHDTVSWYQQALGQGPQFIFQYYEEEERQRGNFPDRFSGHQFPNYSSELNVNALLLGDSALYLCASSPGSAVPQYFGAGTRLSVL.

The chain joins TRBV27 to TRBJ1-2; no firm D call. Germline V gene lookup returns CDR1 MNHEY and CDR2 SMNVEV (reference sequence). The CDR3 sequence is 13 residues long. V lost 6 bases, J lost 4 bases, and 12 bases lay in between. CDR3: CASSLRSSYGYTF. The CDR3 DNA sequence: TGTGCCAGCAGCTTACGCAGTTCCTATGGCTACACCTTC.

The chain links TRBV11-2 to TRBJ2-5; TRBD2 matches at 11 bases. After removal of 1 base from V and 11 bases from J, the junction contained 9 bases not matched to a gene. CDR1 is SGHAT and CDR2 is FQNNGV in the germline V gene. This CDR3 is 15 amino acids long. The CDR3: CASSLGASGRQKQYF. For the CDR3, the DNA is TGTGCCAGCAGCTTAGGCGCTAGCGGGAGGCAGAAGCAGTACTTC.

This clonotype has just a few counts. The chain employs TRBV3-1 and TRBJ2-2, with TRBD2 as a possible D gene (6 bases). The length of the CDR3 is 14 residues. Germline CDR1 LGHDT, CDR2 YNNKEL (reference sequence). V was clipped by 4 bases and J by 4 bases, with 10 bases between them. The CDR3 region is CASSPGLSTGELFF. The CDR3 DNA is TGTGCCAGCAGCCCGGGACTCTCCACCGGGGAGCTGTTTTTT. Full variable domain (outside the CDR3, taken from reference TRBV3-1 and TRBJ2-2): DTAVSQTPKYLVTQMGNDKSIKCEQNLGHDTMYWYKQDSKKFLKIMFSYNNKELIINETVPNRFSPKSPDKAHLNLHINSLELGDSAVYFCASSPGLSTGELFFGEGSRLTVL.

This clonotype has only a few counts. The V gene is TRBV27, the J gene TRBJ2-1, with D possibly matching TRBD1 (5 bases). CDR1 is MNHEY and CDR2 is SMNVEV in the germline V gene (reference sequence). The CDR3 is 13 amino acids. Trimming took off 2 bases at V and 8 bases at J, with 10 bases between the two ends. CDR3 nucleotides: TGTGCCAGCAGTTTAACCAGGGCCGATGAGCAGTTCTTC. It is translated as CASSLTRADEQFF.

This chain links TRBV5-1 with TRBJ2-7; TRBD1 matches 9 bases. J gave up 11 bases and V 0 bases, and 15 bases lay outside the gene matches. From germline, CDR1 is SGHRS and CDR2 YFSETQ. The CDR3 consists of 16 residues. CDR3 sequence (DNA): TGCGCCAGCAGCTTGGCCGACATCCGGGACAGGGAATCCAAGTACTTC. Amino acids: CASSLADIRDRESKYF.

The chain joins TRBV2 to TRBJ2-1, with TRBD2 as a possible D gene (6 bases). The CDR3 totals 13 residues. The germline CDR1 and CDR2 sequences are SNHLY and FYNNEI. Trimming took off 7 bases at V and 5 bases at J, with 12 bases between the two ends. CDR3 nucleotide sequence: TGTGCCAGCAAGGGACTTAGTCACAATGAGCAGTTCTTC. Translating it yields CASKGLSHNEQFF.

The V call is TRBV5-1, the J call TRBJ2-5; 8 bases agree with TRBD1. The DNA matches TRBJ2-7 better at its end, which makes the J call doubtful. The germline CDR1 and CDR2 sequences are SGHRS and YFSETQ. There are 14 residues in the CDR3. The CDR3 spells CASSQTQGAYEQYF. In DNA form, the CDR3 reads TGCGCCAGCAGCCAAACACAGGGGGCCTACGAGCAGTACTTC.

This chain links TRBV27 with TRBJ2-1; D gene ambiguous. V was clipped by 5 bases and J by 3 bases, with 14 bases between them. The germline V gene has CDR1 MNHEY and CDR2 SMNVEV (reference sequence). The CDR3 contains 15 residues. CDR3 sequence (DNA): TGTGCCAGCAGTGGGAATTCCGACCTCTACAATGAGCAGTTCTTC. Its protein is CASSGNSDLYNEQFF.

V is TRBV29-1 and J is TRBJ2-5, with D possibly being TRBD1 (6 bases). Trimming left V 7 bases short and J 4 bases short, with 16 bases between. CDR1 is SQVTM, CDR2 ANQGSEA, per germline. This CDR3 spans 13 amino acids. CDR3 amino acids: CSANSIGGETQYF. CDR3 DNA: TGCAGCGCCAATAGTATAGGGGGAGAGACCCAGTACTTC.

The chain carries TRBV4-1 and TRBJ2-1, with D uncertain. Germline V lookup: CDR1 MGHRA, CDR2 YSYEKL. V lost 6 bases, J lost 15 bases, and 6 bases lay in between. The CDR3 loop spans 8 amino acids. In DNA form, the CDR3 reads TGCGCCAGCAGTATAAGGTTCTTC. As protein: CASSIRFF.

The chain joins TRBV11-2 to TRBJ2-5; D perhaps matches TRBD2 (5 bases). Germline V gives CDR1 SGHAT, CDR2 FQNNGV. The CDR3 has 13 residues. V lost 5 bases and J 5 bases, leaving 12 bases between the germline ends. Here the CDR3 DNA reads TGTGCCAGCAGCCTTACTAGAATTGAGACCCAGTACTTC. Protein sequence: CASSLTRIETQYF.

The chain links TRBV30 to TRBJ1-1, with D uncertain. Germline V gene sequence: CDR1 GTSNPN, CDR2 SVGIG (reference sequence). Trimming took off 4 bases at V and 10 bases at J, with 13 bases between the two ends. This CDR3 comprises 11 residues. Here the CDR3 reads CAWTEFGVAFF. Written as DNA, the CDR3 is TGTGCCTGGACCGAGTTCGGGGTAGCTTTCTTT. Complete variable domain (other parts from reference TRBV30 and TRBJ1-1): SQTIHQWPATLVQPVGSPLSLECTVEGTSNPNLYWYRQAAGRGLQLLFYSVGIGQISSEVPQNLSASRPQDRQFILSSKKLLLSDSGFYLCAWTEFGVAFFGQGTRLTVV.

The chain is built from TRBV6-5 and TRBJ2-1, with D possibly being TRBD1 (6 bases). This CDR3 contains 15 residues. The germline V gene has CDR1 MNHEY and CDR2 SVGAGI. V was cut by 6 bases and J by 0 bases, with 12 bases left in between. CDR3 sequence (DNA): TGTGCCAGCAGCAACAGGGCACCCTCCTACAATGAGCAGTTCTTC. Amino acids: CASSNRAPSYNEQFF.

This clonotype was detected a few times. V and J are TRBV20-1 and TRBJ2-4; D remains unclear. This CDR3 comprises 15 residues. The V end was cut by 2 bases, the J end by 0 bases, with 11 bases between. CDR1 and CDR2 (germline): DFQATT, SNEGSKA (reference sequence). CDR3 nucleotide sequence: TGCAGTGCTAGATCTTCTAGACTAGCCAAAAACATTCAGTACTTC. Amino acids: CSARSSRLAKNIQYF.

Concerning this clonotype: The germline gene is not matched at one end of the junction; a read error may be the cause. For the CDR3, the DNA is TGTAGTGCTAGAGATAATCACGGGAGGACCACAGATACGCAGTATTTT. Translating it yields CSARDNHGRTTDTQYF. The genes are TRBV20-1 and TRBJ2-3, with 7 bases aligning to TRBD2. Germline loops: CDR1 DFQATT, CDR2 SNEGSKA (reference sequence). This CDR3 is 16 amino acids long.

The chain combines TRBV30 with TRBJ1-2, with 9 bases lining up with TRBD1. This CDR3 region has 14 residues. The germline gives CDR1 GTSNPN, CDR2 SVGIG (reference sequence). V gave up 4 bases and J gave up 4 bases; unmatched junction bases: 7. CDR3 sequence reads: CAWIPDRGIYGYTF. CDR3 nucleotide sequence: TGTGCCTGGATCCCGGACAGGGGCATCTATGGCTACACCTTC.

V gene TRBV4-1 combines with J gene TRBJ2-3, with 13 bases identical to TRBD2. The ends lost 4 bases at V and 6 bases at J; junction bases unmatched: 4. This CDR3 contains 15 residues. CDR1 and CDR2 from the germline V gene are MGHRA and YSYEKL. The CDR3 DNA sequence: TGCGCCAGCAGCCGACTAGCGGGAGGTCCGGATACGCAGTATTTT. It yields the protein CASSRLAGGPDTQYF.

The rearrangement joins TRBV2 to TRBJ2-5; 8 bases fit TRBD1. Matching the DNA end better, TRBJ2-7 makes the J call doubtful. In germline, CDR1 is SNHLY, CDR2 FYNNEI. This CDR3 contains 18 residues. CDR3 in DNA: TGTGCCAGCAGTCACTCCCGGGACAGGTTTATTCCAACCTACGAGCAGTACTTC. Translated: CASSHSRDRFIPTYEQYF.

This clonotype was seen a handful of times. The chain combines TRBV12-3 or TRBV12-4 with TRBJ2-3, with a weak D call TRBD2 (6 bases). This CDR3 region has 12 residues. Trimming removed 5 bases at V and 6 bases at J, with 9 bases between. The CDR3 reads CASSRAGDTQYF. CDR3 in DNA: TGTGCCAGCAGTCGGGCGGGGGATACGCAGTATTTT.

The genes are TRBV5-1 and TRBJ2-7; TRBD1 aligns across 7 bases. CDR3 length: 15 residues. Germline CDR1 SGHRS, CDR2 YFSETQ. Trimming at V came to 0 bases and at J to 4 bases, leaving 7 bases not matched to a gene. For the CDR3, the DNA is TGCGCCAGCAGCTTGGAGGGACAGATCTTATACGAGCAGTACTTC. Protein: CASSLEGQILYEQYF.

This clonotype was found a few times. The chain recombines TRBV12-3 or TRBV12-4 with TRBJ2-2; D is unresolved. The CDR3 is 13 residues long. The V end lost 6 bases, the J end lost 7 bases, and 12 bases lay between the germline ends. The CDR3 DNA is TGTGCCAGCAGGCCCCAAGAGAACGGGGAGCTGTTTTTT. It encodes CASRPQENGELFF.

This clonotype showed up just a few times. An end of the junction differs from the germline gene, which may be a read error. This chain connects TRBV6-2 or TRBV6-3 to TRBJ2-7; D tentatively reads TRBD1 or TRBD2 (5 bases each). Per germline, CDR1 MNHEY and CDR2 SVGEGT. The CDR3 totals 14 residues. This chain's CDR3 is CASTYGDLSYEQYF. For the CDR3, the DNA is TGTGCCAGCACTTACGGGGACCTCTCCTACGAGCAGTACTTC.

This chain connects TRBV10-3 to TRBJ2-5; TRBD2 matches 11 bases. The J call is doubtful: the DNA matches TRBJ2-7 better. This CDR3 region has 14 residues. CDR1 ENHRY and CDR2 SYGVKD come from the germline V gene. The CDR3 DNA follows: TGTGCCATCACCACGACTAGCGGGATTGGCGAGCAGTACTTC. This sequence encodes CAITTTSGIGEQYF.